This T cell receptor (beta chain) was recorded in a study of blood T cell repertoires in COVID-19 (dated by TCRdb to about 2020). General notes on the study: Samples from collaborators originated in the United States, Italy and Spain and spanned both the acute and convalescent phases of COVID-19. Samples were obtained from the ongoing ImmuneRACE study (first 160 participants) and from roughly 1,300 subjects provided by 6 global collaborators. The material from the prospective study consisted of cDNA or gDNA derived from T cells, B-cell-depleted T cells, or PBMCs. The repertoires were made available in a free public database intended to serve as a resource for research on the immune response to SARS-CoV-2. Where available, HLA class I and class II types were obtained from metadata supplied by the sample provider rather than from assay-based typing. The dataset comprised deeply sampled blood TCRbeta repertoires from subjects exposed to, actively infected with, or recovered from COVID-19. The sample metadata nearly always contained a de-identified subject ID, COVID-19 status, age in years and sex. The full study reports these points: Clinical and demographic metadata were provided uncurated, with the amount varying by source and participant.

The collaborating institutions used their own protocols to collect whole blood in K2EDTA tubes. For TCRbeta analysis, collaborator samples were shipped as frozen whole blood, as isolated PBMCs, or as DNA extracted from either sample type. The immunoSEQ Assay, a bias-controlled multiplex PCR, was used to amplify TCRbeta CDR3 regions from genomic DNA. The paper's data handling went like this. The number of nucleated cells in each sample was estimated from the amplification of reference gene primers within the assay. To quantify the absolute abundance of each unique TCRbeta CDR3 rearrangement, sequence reads were collapsed and filtered. For each sample, productive Simpson clonality was calculated as the square root of Simpson's diversity index across productive rearrangements. TCRdb mirrors the immuneACCESS table, restricted to in-frame sequences. Some clones are absent from its copies; in checked studies, under half trace to an unresolved V gene, and the reason for the others is unknown. The DNA was the basis for D and trimming; V, J and clone size are from that table. The sample profile shows 55,000 to 80,000 clones; just under 85% of them were found once. The ten largest clonotypes hold 25% to 30% of the sample.

V drops 0 bases and J drops 2 bases, leaving 14 bases in between. The germline V gene provides CDR1 MGHRA and CDR2 YSYEKL. Inclusive of the bounding cysteine and phenylalanine, the CDR3 is 17 residues long. CDR3 DNA only is kept here, 51 bases in frame from base 1. As regards this clone: Its antigen is unknown. No base qualities exist here, and no much larger clone lies one base off it.

The chain is assembled from TRBV4-1 and TRBJ1-5; the D gene is unclear. This receptor was obtained from a man aged 65 to 85 with acute or convalescent COVID-19. Material: peripheral blood. The CDR3 sequence is CASSQDQRVFGNQPQHF. The base sequence is TGCGCCAGCAGCCAAGATCAGAGGGTATTTGGCAATCAGCCCCAGCATTTT.